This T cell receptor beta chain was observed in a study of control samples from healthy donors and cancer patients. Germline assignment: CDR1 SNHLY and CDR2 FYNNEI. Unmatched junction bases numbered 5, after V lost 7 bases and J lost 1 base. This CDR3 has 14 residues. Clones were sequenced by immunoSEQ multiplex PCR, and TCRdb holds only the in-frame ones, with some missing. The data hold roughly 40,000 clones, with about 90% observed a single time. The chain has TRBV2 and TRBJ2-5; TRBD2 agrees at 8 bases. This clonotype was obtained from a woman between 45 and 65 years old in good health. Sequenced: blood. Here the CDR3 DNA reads TGTGCCAGCATTGCTCGGGGGGGCCAAGAGACCCAGTACTTC. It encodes CASIARGGQETQYF.